The next 8 T cell receptor beta chains were all read from a single sample in a study of cytomegalovirus exposure and HLA in healthy donors. Vbeta (60) and Jbeta (13) primers were used in the PCR. Using immunoSEQ multiplex PCR, the repertoire was profiled, and TCRdb retains in-frame clones only, with some absent. The sample holds around 140,000 clones. Material for sequencing was PBMCs. Receptors originate from a young man in good health and CMV-seronegative.

CDR3 bases: TGTGCCAGCAGCCAACGGACAGGGATCTCCTACGAGCAGTACTTC. This gives the protein CASSQRTGISYEQYF. J is TRBJ2-7 and V is TRBV4-2; TRBD1 matches at 8 bases. Germline V gives CDR1 LGHNA, CDR2 YNFKEQ. This CDR3 contains 15 residues. With V trimmed by 2 bases and J by 0 bases, 3 bases remained unmatched.

The chain couples TRBV4-3 to TRBJ1-2; tentatively, D is TRBD1 (5 bases). Germline V gives CDR1 LGHNA, CDR2 YSLEER. V was trimmed by 0 bases and J by 0 bases, leaving 8 bases between them. This CDR3 has 15 residues. CDR3 DNA: TGCGCCAGCAGCCAAGATTTGACAGCTAACTATGGCTACACCTTC. This gives the protein CASSQDLTANYGYTF.

The rearrangement links TRBV20-1 to TRBJ2-7; 10 nucleotides agree with TRBD1. The CDR3 totals 11 residues. Trimming removed 6 bases from V and 11 bases from J; junction bases left unmatched: 7. Germline V gene sequence: CDR1 DFQATT, CDR2 SNEGSKA (reference sequence). In nucleotides, the CDR3 is TGCAGTGCACCGACAGGGGGCGGGAAGTACTTC. It translates to CSAPTGGGKYF.

The gene calls are TRBV18 and TRBJ1-2; D ambiguous. V was trimmed by 0 bases and J by 8 bases, leaving 13 bases between them. The CDR3 totals 14 residues. The germline V gene has CDR1 KGHSH and CDR2 LQKENI. For the CDR3, the DNA is TGTGCCAGCTCACCACCCGGGAGTGGCCAAGGCTACACCTTC. Translation gives CASSPPGSGQGYTF.

J is TRBJ1-1 and V is TRBV28; 9 positions agree with TRBD1. Germline lookup yields CDR1 MDHEN and CDR2 SYDVKM. J lost 1 base, V lost 7 bases, and 4 bases had no gene match. The CDR3 is 14 residues long. The CDR3 DNA sequence: TGTGCCAGCATTACGGGACAGGGGAACACTGAAGCTTTCTTT. Translating it yields CASITGQGNTEAFF. Supplemented by reference TRBV28 and TRBJ1-1, the full variable domain reads DVKVTQSSRYLVKRTGEKVFLECVQDMDHENMFWYRQDPGLGLRLIYFSYDVKMKEKGDIPEGYSVSREKKERFSLILESASTNQTSMYLCASITGQGNTEAFFGQGTRLTVV.

The chain carries TRBV14 and TRBJ2-1; 11 bases fit TRBD2. Germline values: CDR1 SGHDN, CDR2 FVKESK. The CDR3 runs to 18 residues. The V gene end was trimmed by 1 base and the J gene end by 0 bases; junction bases not matched to a gene: 5. The CDR3 region is CASSQAVAGGSSYNEQFF. For the CDR3, the DNA is TGTGCCAGCAGCCAAGCGGTAGCGGGGGGGAGCTCCTACAATGAGCAGTTCTTC.

The gene calls are TRBV5-1 and TRBJ2-3, with D perhaps matching TRBD1 (6 bases). V gave up 3 bases and J gave up 3 bases, with 14 bases separating them. Germline values: CDR1 SGHRS, CDR2 YFSETQ. This CDR3 is 15 amino acids long. CDR3: CASSSQDSRTDTQYF. The CDR3 region has the DNA TGCGCCAGCAGCTCCCAGGACAGTCGGACAGATACGCAGTATTTT.

The CDR3 coding sequence is TGTGCCAGCAGTTTACCCCGTAGCGGGGGGACCTACGAGCAGTACTTC. The encoded protein is CASSLPRSGGTYEQYF. J is TRBJ2-7 and V is TRBV28; 10 bases agree with TRBD2. Germline CDR1 is MDHEN and CDR2 is SYDVKM. The CDR3 spans 16 residues. Trimming at V came to 2 bases and at J to 2 bases, leaving 6 bases not matched to a gene. The full variable domain, its missing parts supplied by reference TRBV28 and TRBJ2-7, is DVKVTQSSRYLVKRTGEKVFLECVQDMDHENMFWYRQDPGLGLRLIYFSYDVKMKEKGDIPEGYSVSREKKERFSLILESASTNQTSMYLCASSLPRSGGTYEQYFGPGTRLTVT.